The clone carrying this TCR beta chain was observed a single time. The sample belongs to a study of CD8 T cells in Susac syndrome. RNA amounts of about 0.5 to 1 ug underwent reverse transcription with random hexamers. Via MiXCR, TCRdb re-called the immunoSEQ multiplex PCR reads, giving one row per CDR3 protein. The sample has 150,000 to 200,000 distinct CDR3 sequences; less than 95% are singletons. The sequence was collected from a human donor in good health. Material for sequencing was CD4+ T cells from PBMCs.

In nucleotides, the CDR3 is TGTGCCAGCAGCTTAGGGGCTATGTGGAGCTCTGGGGCCAACGTCCTGACTTTC. It yields the protein CASSLGAMWSSGANVLTF. The rearrangement links TRBV7-9 to TRBJ2-6, with no clear D. The germline V and J ends were trimmed by 1 base and 0 bases, with 13 bases remaining between them. The CDR3 consists of 18 residues. Germline V gene sequence: CDR1 SEHNR, CDR2 FQNEAQ (reference sequence).